The 4 T cell receptor beta chains given below trace back to one sample, sequenced in a study of tumor-infiltrating lymphocytes in oesophageal squamous cell carcinoma. TCRdb independently ran MiXCR on the PCR reads; one entry per CDR3 protein. The data hold roughly 14,000 distinct CDR3 sequences, with roughly 50% observed a single time. The sample consisted of blood. These receptors came from a male donor with esophageal squamous cell carcinoma.

This clonotype was seen just once. The rearrangement joins TRBV27 to TRBJ2-7, with TRBD1 identical over 11 bases. CDR3 length: 15 amino acids. Per the germline V gene, CDR1 is MNHEY and CDR2 is SMNVEV (reference sequence). V was pared by 5 bases and J by 7 bases, with 10 bases of the junction left unmatched. Here the CDR3 DNA reads TGTGCCAGCAGTAGAGGGACAGGGGGGTACAATGAGCAGTACTTC. Its translation: CASSRGTGGYNEQYF.

The V call is TRBV24-1, the J call TRBJ2-3; D might be TRBD1 (5 bases). The last part of the DNA fits TRBJ2-7 better; the J call may be wrong. Germline CDR1 and CDR2: KGHDR and SFDVKD. This CDR3 has 13 amino acids. The CDR3, as DNA: TGTGCCACCAGTGATACGCAGGGCTACGAGCAGTACTTC. Translation: CATSDTQGYEQYF.

This chain joins TRBV7-4 and TRBJ2-5; maybe TRBD2 (5 bases). CDR3 length equals 13 residues. Germline V gives CDR1 SGHVT, CDR2 SQSDAQ. The V and J ends lost 5 bases and 3 bases respectively, with 10 bases between them. CDR3 DNA: TGTGCCAGCAGCCCACGGGGAGAAGAGACCCAGTACTTC. Translated: CASSPRGEETQYF.

The V and J genes are TRBV7-8 and TRBJ2-5; 12 nucleotides align to TRBD2. The J call may not be correct, given that the DNA end is closer to TRBJ2-7. The CDR3 is 16 residues long. Looked up from germline, CDR1 is SGHVS and CDR2 is FQNEAQ. Here the CDR3 DNA reads TGTGCCAGCGGAACCCCTCGTACTAGCGGGGGGTACGAGCAGTACTTC. It codes for CASGTPRTSGGYEQYF.